These T cell receptor beta chains were read from a single sample in a study of blood T cell repertoires in COVID-19. Sequencing was performed with immunoSEQ multiplex PCR; in TCRdb, only in-frame clones are kept and a portion is missing. The sample holds some 150,000 clones, about 85% seen once. The sequenced material came from peripheral blood. The receptors originated from a woman aged 55-75 years with active or convalescent COVID-19. The CDR3 runs from the conserved cysteine through the conserved F or W. A D gene is named only where the DNA matches it firmly. Some rows mark clone size as missing; the rest say once, few, many or name a class of expanded clone.

>TRBV6-2/TRBV6-3|TRBD1|-|TRBJ1-5|17
TGTGCCAGCAGTTACTCGTGGGTACAGGGGGCTTATCAGCCCCAGCATTTT
CASSYSWVQGAYQPQHF
>TRBV27|-|-|TRBJ2-7|13
TGTGCCAGCAGTTTATTAAGAGGGTACGAGCAGTACTTC
CASSLLRGYEQYF
>TRBV27|-|-|TRBJ1-1|14
TGTGCCACCCTCATCCAGGGGTTTGACACTGAAGCTTTCTTT
CATLIQGFDTEAFF
>TRBV7-3|-|-|TRBJ2-2|14
TGTGCCAGCAGCTTAAGTGGCATGACCGGGGAGCTGTTTTTT
CASSLSGMTGELFF
>TRBV21-1|-|-|TRBJ1-5|13
TGTGCCAGCAGCCCCCACGGGGATCAGCCCCAGCATTTT
CASSPHGDQPQHF
>TRBV14|TRBD1|-|TRBJ1-5|15
TGTGCCAGCAGCCAAGGACAGGGGCTCAATCAGCCCCAGCATTTT
CASSQGQGLNQPQHF
>TRBV4-1|-|-|TRBJ2-5|13
TGCGCCAGCAGGGAGACGGGGGATGAGACCCAGTACTTC
CASRETGDETQYF
>TRBV27|-|-|TRBJ1-5|15
TGTGCCAGCAGTTCCCGGCGGGGGTTGGGACAGCCCCAGCATTTT
CASSSRRGLGQPQHF
>TRBV19|TRBD1|-|TRBJ1-2|13
TGTGCCAGTAACACACAGGGGGCAGGTGGCTACACCTTC
CASNTQGAGGYTF
>TRBV18|-|-|TRBJ1-2|15
TGTGCCAGCTCACCAGGGGCGAGTTCTAACTATGGCTACACCTTC
CASSPGASSNYGYTF
>TRBV10-3|-|-|TRBJ1-2|11
TGTGCCATCAGTGAGTCGAGGACATTCTTCTTC
CAISESRTFFF
>TRBV19|TRBD1|few|TRBJ1-6|12
TGTGCCAGTAGTAATACAGGGGGTGCCCTCCACTTT
CASSNTGGALHF
>TRBV5-1|TRBD1|-|TRBJ1-1|15
TGCGCCAGCAGCCGGCAAGGACAGGGAAACACTGAAGCTTTCTTT
CASSRQGQGNTEAFF
>TRBV18|-|-|TRBJ1-4|15
TGTGCCAGCTCACCACGCCAGGGTTATGGAGAAAAACTGTTTTTT
CASSPRQGYGEKLFF
>TRBV27|TRBD2|-|TRBJ2-1|12
TGTGCCAGCAATAGCGGGGGGACTGAGCAGTTCTTC
CASNSGGTEQFF
>TRBV19|TRBD1|few|TRBJ1-1|16
TGTGCCAGTAGTATGGCCCCCGCGACAGGGAGTCCTGAAGCTTTCTTT
CASSMAPATGSPEAFF
>TRBV11-2|TRBD1|-|TRBJ1-5|16
TGTGCCAGCAGCCCCGGACAGGGAACTAGCAATCAGCCCCAGCATTTT
CASSPGQGTSNQPQHF
>TRBV14|TRBD1|once|TRBJ2-2|16
TGTGCCAGCAGCCTAACCGGGGACAGGAGCACCGGGGAGCTGTTTTTT
CASSLTGDRSTGELFF
>TRBV6-5|-|once|TRBJ1-2|12
TGTGCCAGCAGTTACTCACGGGGTCTCATTTCCTTC
CASSYSRGLISF
>TRBV5-1|-|-|TRBJ1-1|14
TGCGCCAGCAGCTTGGGGACAAACTCCCCTGAAGCTTTCTTT
CASSLGTNSPEAFF
>TRBV29-1|-|-|TRBJ1-2|13
TGCAGCGTGCCCGGGGGGTTGGGCTATGGCTACACCTTC
CSVPGGLGYGYTF
>TRBV10-3|-|-|TRBJ1-1|16
TGTGCCATCAGTGAAAGTACGTGGGACTTGAACACTGAAGCTTTCTTT
CAISESTWDLNTEAFF
>TRBV9|-|-|TRBJ2-3|16
TGTGCCAGCAGCGTAGTGGGGGCCCCCGACTCAGATACGCAGTATTTT
CASSVVGAPDSDTQYF
>TRBV11-1|-|few|TRBJ2-3|14
TGTGCCAGCAGACCGCTACAGAACACAGATACGCAGTATTTT
CASRPLQNTDTQYF
>TRBV5-4|-|-|TRBJ1-2|14
TGTGCCAGCAGCACCGGCTCGGGGAACTATGGCTACACCTTC
CASSTGSGNYGYTF
>TRBV6-5|-|-|TRBJ1-2|13
TGTGCCAGCAGCCAAGACAGTGGCTATGGCTACACCTTC
CASSQDSGYGYTF
>TRBV30|-|once|TRBJ2-3|15
TGTGCCTGGAGTCCCGGGGGGCCTAGCACAGATACGCAGTATTTT
CAWSPGGPSTDTQYF
>TRBV18|-|-|TRBJ1-4|12
TGTGCCAGCTCCCCCAGGGGTGAAAAACTGTTTTTT
CASSPRGEKLFF
>TRBV7-9|TRBD2|-|TRBJ2-7|16
TGTGCCAGCAGCGGACACACTAGCGGGGCCTCCTACGAGCAGTACTTC
CASSGHTSGASYEQYF
>TRBV5-1|TRBD2|-|TRBJ2-5|13
TGCGCCAGCAGTACTAGCGTTGGGGAGACCCAGTACTTC
CASSTSVGETQYF
>TRBV7-6|-|-|TRBJ2-3|19
TGTGCCAGCAGCACGGGGGTCTGGGACAGACGACCTAGCACAGATACGCAGTATTTT
CASSTGVWDRRPSTDTQYF
>TRBV30|-|-|TRBJ1-2|16
TGTGCCTGGATCGCGAACAGACTACAGCCTAGCTATGGCTACACCTTC
CAWIANRLQPSYGYTF
>TRBV19|-|-|TRBJ1-5|14
TGTGCCAGTAGTATAAGTAGAGGATTGCAGCCCCAGCATTTT
CASSISRGLQPQHF
>TRBV13|TRBD2|-|TRBJ2-1|20
TGTGCCAGCAGCTTAGAAGACCGCCTAGCGGGGGGGGGTTCCTACAATGAGCAGTTCTTC
CASSLEDRLAGGGSYNEQFF
>TRBV7-9|-|-|TRBJ2-3|16
TGTGCCAGCAGCCCCGTCTCGGCGGGGATCACAGATACGCAGTATTTT
CASSPVSAGITDTQYF
>TRBV19|-|-|TRBJ2-2|12
TGTGCCAGTAGTAGAGGGACCGGGGAGCTGTTTTTT
CASSRGTGELFF
>TRBV28|-|-|TRBJ1-6|12
TGTGCCAGCAGGGGGCCTAATTCACCCCTCCACTTT
CASRGPNSPLHF
>TRBV7-8|-|-|TRBJ1-1|16
TGTGCCAGCAGCCCGATGGGTGGGGAGCCGAACACTGAAGCTTTCTTT
CASSPMGGEPNTEAFF